The present entry profiles one T cell receptor (beta chain) with its context. This sample is part of a study of blood T cell repertoires in COVID-19. The CDR3 extends over 14 amino acids. Per the germline V gene, CDR1 is SGHKS and CDR2 is YYEKEE (reference sequence). Trimming at V came to 2 bases and at J to 9 bases, leaving 6 bases not matched to a gene. Per the authors' pipeline: Estimates of nucleated cell counts were drawn from the amplification of reference gene primers. Libraries were prepared by immunoSEQ multiplex PCR; TCRdb keeps only in-frame clonotypes and omits some of them. Clonal size and the V and J genes are those of that table, whereas D and trimming came from the DNA. The table includes 130,000 or so clones, around 86% detected once.

Sequencing input: peripheral blood. The receptor comes from a woman between 70 and 85 years old with COVID-19, enrolled during active disease. The chain is built from TRBV5-5 and TRBJ2-1; TRBD2 matches at 9 bases. The CDR3 protein is CASSFLAGLIEQFF. Here the CDR3 DNA reads TGTGCCAGCAGCTTTCTAGCGGGGTTGATTGAGCAGTTCTTC.